These 2 T cell receptor beta chains were all obtained from the same sample, sequenced in a study of blood T cell repertoires in COVID-19. Sequencing was performed with immunoSEQ multiplex PCR; in TCRdb, only in-frame clones are kept and a portion is missing. Altogether some 170,000 clones are present, about 90% being singletons, with the ten largest covering 0.95% to 1.5%. Sample: PBMCs or T cells enriched from blood (not recorded which). All receptors come from a human donor with acute COVID-19. The donor label of this sample is uncertain.

V and J are TRBV10-3 and TRBJ1-3; 11 positions match TRBD1. CDR3 size: 15 residues. The germline V gene has CDR1 ENHRY and CDR2 SYGVKD. V lost 10 bases, J lost 0 bases, and 5 bases stayed unmatched. For the CDR3, the DNA is TGTGCCACCACTGGGACAGGGGGCTCTGGAAACACCATATATTTT. It translates to CATTGTGGSGNTIYF.

This clone was counted between two and nine times. The gene calls are TRBV10-1 and TRBJ2-1; 7 nucleotides match TRBD1. Germline lookup yields CDR1 WNHNN and CDR2 SYGVQD (reference sequence). The CDR3 has 13 residues. Trimming cost V 6 bases and J 7 bases; bases outside gene matches: 6. CDR3 amino acids: CASSGTAENEQFF. The DNA for the CDR3 is TGCGCCAGCAGCGGGACAGCCGAGAATGAGCAGTTCTTC.